This TCR beta chain stems from a study of blood T cell repertoires in COVID-19. On the study more broadly: Sites in the United States, Italy and Spain provided acute and convalescent COVID-19 samples. PBMCs, B-cell-depleted T cells, or T cells were the source of the cDNA or gDNA that made up the material.

Per the original data handling: By means of reference gene primer amplification, nucleated cell counts were estimated. The table came from immunoSEQ multiplex PCR; TCRdb's copy has only in-frame clones and leaves some out. V and J calls and clone size follow that table, whereas D and trimming were derived from the DNA. This repertoire shows around 100,000 clones, over 75% found once; its top ten account for around 5%. The CDR3 has 15 residues. The V gene end was trimmed by 7 bases and the J gene end by 1 base; junction bases not matched to a gene: 6. CDR1 and CDR2 (germline): LNHDA, SQIVND (reference sequence).

The chain employs TRBV19 and TRBJ1-5; 8 bases fit TRBD1. The sequence was obtained from a man aged 50-59 years with acute or convalescent COVID-19. The material sequenced was peripheral blood. In DNA form, the CDR3 reads TGTGCCAGTATAGACAGGGGAGGGAGCAATCAGCCCCAGCATTTT. It specifies CASIDRGGSNQPQHF.